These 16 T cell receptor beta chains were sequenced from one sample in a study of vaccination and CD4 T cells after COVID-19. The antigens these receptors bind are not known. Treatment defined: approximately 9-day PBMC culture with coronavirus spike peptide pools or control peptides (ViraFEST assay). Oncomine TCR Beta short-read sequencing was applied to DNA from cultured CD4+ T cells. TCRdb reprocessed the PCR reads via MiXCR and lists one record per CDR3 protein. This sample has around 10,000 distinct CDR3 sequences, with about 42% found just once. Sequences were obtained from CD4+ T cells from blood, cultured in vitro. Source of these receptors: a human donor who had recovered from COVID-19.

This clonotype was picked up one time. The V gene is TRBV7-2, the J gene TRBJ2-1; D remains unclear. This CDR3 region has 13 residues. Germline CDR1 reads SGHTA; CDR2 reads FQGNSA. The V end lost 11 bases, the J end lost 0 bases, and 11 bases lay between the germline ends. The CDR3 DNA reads TGTGCCCGCCCCGTACCCTCCTACAATGAGCAGTTCTTC. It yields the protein CARPVPSYNEQFF.

The CDR3 reads CASSNLGTLSNTGELFF. CDR3 nucleotides: TGTGCCAGTAGTAACCTGGGGACCCTATCCAACACCGGGGAGCTGTTTTTT. The rearrangement uses TRBV19 and TRBJ2-2; D may be TRBD1 or TRBD2 (5 bases each). V was trimmed by 4 bases and J by 2 bases, leaving 17 bases between them. The CDR3 totals 17 residues. In germline, CDR1 is LNHDA, CDR2 SQIVND (reference sequence).

The CDR3 spells CATSTRVAAFF. In DNA form, the CDR3 reads TGTGCCACCAGCACCCGAGTTGCAGCTTTCTTT. The V call is TRBV15, the J call TRBJ1-1; D gene uncertain. From germline, CDR1 is LNHNV and CDR2 YYDKDF (reference sequence). The germline V and J ends were trimmed by 4 bases and 10 bases, with 10 bases remaining between them. CDR3 length: 11 amino acids.

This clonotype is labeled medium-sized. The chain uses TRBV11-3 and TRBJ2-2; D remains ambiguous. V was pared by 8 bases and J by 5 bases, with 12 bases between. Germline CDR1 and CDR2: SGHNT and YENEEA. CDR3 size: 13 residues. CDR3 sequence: CASRQTRTGELFF. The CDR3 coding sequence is TGTGCCAGCCGTCAGACCCGGACCGGGGAGCTGTTTTTT.

For the CDR3, the DNA is TGTGCCAGCATCGGGGGCGGGACGAACACCGGGGAGCTGTTTTTT. Amino acids: CASIGGGTNTGELFF. This chain links TRBV28 with TRBJ2-2; the D call may be TRBD1 or TRBD2 (6 bases each). This CDR3 contains 15 residues. The germline V gene encodes CDR1 MDHEN and CDR2 SYDVKM. Deletions cut 7 bases from V and 0 bases from J, with 12 bases between.

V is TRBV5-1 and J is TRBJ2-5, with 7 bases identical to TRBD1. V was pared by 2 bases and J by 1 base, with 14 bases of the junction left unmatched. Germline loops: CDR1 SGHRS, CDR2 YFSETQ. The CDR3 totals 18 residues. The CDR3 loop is CASSFRGLSPGVQETQYF. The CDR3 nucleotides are TGCGCCAGCAGCTTTAGGGGGCTGTCCCCCGGCGTCCAAGAGACCCAGTACTTC.

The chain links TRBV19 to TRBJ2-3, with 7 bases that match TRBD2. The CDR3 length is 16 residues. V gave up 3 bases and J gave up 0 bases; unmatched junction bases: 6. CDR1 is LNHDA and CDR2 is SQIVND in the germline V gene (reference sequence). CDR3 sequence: CASSIGSGLSTDTQYF. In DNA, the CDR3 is TGTGCCAGTAGTATCGGTAGCGGGTTAAGCACAGATACGCAGTATTTT.

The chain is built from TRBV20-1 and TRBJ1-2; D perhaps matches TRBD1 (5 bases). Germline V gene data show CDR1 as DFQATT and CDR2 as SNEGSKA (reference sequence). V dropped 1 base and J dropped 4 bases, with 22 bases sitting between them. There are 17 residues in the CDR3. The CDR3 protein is CSARGTAERRGLYGYTF. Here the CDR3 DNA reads TGCAGTGCTAGAGGGACGGCTGAACGACGGGGACTCTATGGCTACACCTTC.

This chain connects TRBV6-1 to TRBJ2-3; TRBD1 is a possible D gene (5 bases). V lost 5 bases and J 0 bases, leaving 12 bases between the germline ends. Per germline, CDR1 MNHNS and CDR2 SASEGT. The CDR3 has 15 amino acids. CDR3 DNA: TGTGCCAGCAGTATAGTTGGGGCTAGCACAGATACGCAGTATTTT. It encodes CASSIVGASTDTQYF.

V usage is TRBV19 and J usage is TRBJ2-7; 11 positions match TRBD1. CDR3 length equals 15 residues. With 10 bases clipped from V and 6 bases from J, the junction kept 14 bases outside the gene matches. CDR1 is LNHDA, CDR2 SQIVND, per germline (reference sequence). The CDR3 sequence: CATCPSGTGGSEQYF. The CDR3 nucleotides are TGTGCCACCTGCCCCTCCGGGACAGGGGGAAGCGAGCAGTACTTC.

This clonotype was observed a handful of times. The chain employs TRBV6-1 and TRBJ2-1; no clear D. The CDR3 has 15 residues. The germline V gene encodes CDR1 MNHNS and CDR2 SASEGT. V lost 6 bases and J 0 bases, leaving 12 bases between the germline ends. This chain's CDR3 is CASRSRSPSYNEQFF. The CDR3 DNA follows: TGTGCCAGCAGGTCTCGAAGTCCCTCCTACAATGAGCAGTTCTTC.

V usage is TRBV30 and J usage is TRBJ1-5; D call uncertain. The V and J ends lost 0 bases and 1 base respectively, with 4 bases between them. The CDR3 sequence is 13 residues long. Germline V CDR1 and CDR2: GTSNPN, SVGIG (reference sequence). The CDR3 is CAWSVGSNQPQHF. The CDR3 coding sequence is TGTGCCTGGAGTGTAGGCAGCAATCAGCCCCAGCATTTT. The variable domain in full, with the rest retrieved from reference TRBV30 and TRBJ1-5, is SQTIHQWPATLVQPVGSPLSLECTVEGTSNPNLYWYRQAAGRGLQLLFYSVGIGQISSEVPQNLSASRPQDRQFILSSKKLLLSDSGFYLCAWSVGSNQPQHFGDGTRLSIL.

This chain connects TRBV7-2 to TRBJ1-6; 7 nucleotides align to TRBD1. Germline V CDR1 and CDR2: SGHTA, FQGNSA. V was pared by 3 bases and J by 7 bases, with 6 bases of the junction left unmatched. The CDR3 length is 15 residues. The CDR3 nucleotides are TGTGCCAGCAGCTTTTTTAGGACAGGAAATTCACCCCTCCACTTT. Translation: CASSFFRTGNSPLHF.

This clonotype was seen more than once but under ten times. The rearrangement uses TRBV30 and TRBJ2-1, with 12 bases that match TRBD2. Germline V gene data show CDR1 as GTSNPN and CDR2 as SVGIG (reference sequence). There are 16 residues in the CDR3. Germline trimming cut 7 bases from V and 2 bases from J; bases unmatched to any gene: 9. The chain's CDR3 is CAFGLAGIGPYNEQFF. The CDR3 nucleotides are TGTGCCTTTGGACTAGCGGGAATAGGCCCCTACAATGAGCAGTTCTTC. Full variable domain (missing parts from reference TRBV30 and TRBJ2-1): SQTIHQWPATLVQPVGSPLSLECTVEGTSNPNLYWYRQAAGRGLQLLFYSVGIGQISSEVPQNLSASRPQDRQFILSSKKLLLSDSGFYLCAFGLAGIGPYNEQFFGPGTRLTVL.

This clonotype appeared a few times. Here the CDR3 DNA reads TGCAGTGCTAGAGTGGCGGGAGACTATCGAGGCACAGATACGCAGTATTTT. Its translation: CSARVAGDYRGTDTQYF. The chain links TRBV20-1 to TRBJ2-3; 7 nucleotides match TRBD2. Germline V lookup: CDR1 DFQATT, CDR2 SNEGSKA (reference sequence). V gave up 1 base and J gave up 1 base; unmatched junction bases: 11. The CDR3 has 17 residues.

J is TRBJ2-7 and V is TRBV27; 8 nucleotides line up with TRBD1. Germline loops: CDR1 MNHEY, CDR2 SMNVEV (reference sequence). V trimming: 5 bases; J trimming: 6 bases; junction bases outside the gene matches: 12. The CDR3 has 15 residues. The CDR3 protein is CASSPSGRGRLEQYF. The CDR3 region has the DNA TGTGCCAGCAGTCCCTCGGGCAGGGGGCGTCTCGAGCAGTACTTC.